Following are 30 T cell receptor beta chains from one sample sequenced in a study of T cells in localized non-small cell lung cancer. The repertoire was sequenced with immunoSEQ multiplex PCR; TCRdb's copy has only in-frame clones and lacks some. The repertoire holds about 52,000 clones, with about 87% as singletons. Here the sequenced sample was PBMCs, taken before any cancer treatment. The origin of the receptors is a female donor with stage II lung adenocarcinoma.

The V call is TRBV27, the J call TRBJ1-1; D is undetermined. The germline V gene encodes CDR1 MNHEY and CDR2 SMNVEV (reference sequence). The CDR3 extends over 16 amino acids. V was trimmed by 7 bases and J by 0 bases, leaving 18 bases between them. CDR3 nucleotides: TGTGCCAGCAAACCCTCCCTGGGCCGGTTGAACACTGAAGCTTTCTTT. This codes for CASKPSLGRLNTEAFF.

This chain joins TRBV5-1 and TRBJ2-7; 7 nucleotides match TRBD2. This CDR3 has 15 amino acids. The V segment lost 0 bases and the J segment 1 base; nucleotides outside the gene matches: 4. Germline CDR1 is SGHRS and CDR2 is YFSETQ. DNA for the CDR3: TGCGCCAGCAGCTTGGCTGCCGGGGGGTCCTACGAGCAGTACTTC. Translating it yields CASSLAAGGSYEQYF.

The chain carries TRBV5-1 and TRBJ2-7; possibly TRBD2 for D (5 bases). V was pared by 1 base and J by 2 bases, with 10 bases between. CDR3 length: 14 amino acids. CDR1 SGHRS and CDR2 YFSETQ come from the germline V gene. CDR3 in amino acids: CASSLTGFAYEQYF. The CDR3 DNA sequence: TGCGCCAGCAGCTTGACGGGATTCGCCTACGAGCAGTACTTC.

The rearrangement joins TRBV19 to TRBJ1-2; 9 bases line up with TRBD1. V shed 5 bases, J shed 6 bases, and the junction held 10 bases outside the gene matches. The CDR3 totals 15 residues. CDR1 LNHDA and CDR2 SQIVND come from the germline V gene (reference sequence). CDR3 in DNA: TGTGCCAGTAGTCCACGACAGGGGGGAAAGGATGGCTACACCTTC. This sequence encodes CASSPRQGGKDGYTF.

Concerning this clone: One end of the junction is discordant with germline, which a read error may explain. The chain employs TRBV6-6 and TRBJ2-2, with a weak D call TRBD1 (6 bases). Germline V gives CDR1 MNHNY, CDR2 SVGAGI (reference sequence). The CDR3 loop spans 13 amino acids. DNA of the CDR3: TGTGCCAGCAGCCGGGGACAAACCGGGGAACTGTTTTTT. Encoded protein: CASSRGQTGELFF.

The chain links TRBV11-3 to TRBJ2-7, with TRBD2 as a possible D gene (6 bases). The germline CDR1 and CDR2 sequences are SGHNT and YENEEA. V dropped 0 bases and J dropped 6 bases, with 6 bases sitting between them. The CDR3 has 12 residues. The CDR3 sequence: CASSLEGGEQYF. The CDR3 DNA reads TGTGCCAGCAGCTTAGAGGGGGGCGAGCAGTACTTC.

J is TRBJ2-1 and V is TRBV25-1; D is uncertain. The CDR3 contains 13 residues. V shed 1 base and J shed 6 bases, with 7 bases lying between them. Germline values: CDR1 MGHDK, CDR2 SYGVNS. CDR3 loop: CASSELEFNEQFF. In DNA form, the CDR3 reads TGTGCCAGCAGTGAATTGGAATTCAATGAGCAGTTCTTC.

The chain links TRBV2 to TRBJ1-6; the D gene is possibly TRBD1 (5 bases). The germline gives CDR1 SNHLY, CDR2 FYNNEI. The V end lost 3 bases, the J end lost 10 bases, and 10 bases lay between the germline ends. This CDR3 spans 13 amino acids. CDR3 sequence: CASSDRVGSPLHF. In DNA, the CDR3 is TGTGCCAGCAGTGACAGGGTTGGATCACCCCTCCACTTT.

The V call is TRBV7-2, the J call TRBJ2-7; 7 nucleotides match TRBD1. With V trimmed by 1 base and J by 4 bases, 7 bases remained unmatched. This CDR3 spans 15 amino acids. The germline V gene encodes CDR1 SGHTA and CDR2 FQGNSA. CDR3: CASSLDGRGWYEQYF. The CDR3 DNA follows: TGTGCCAGCAGCTTAGACGGCAGGGGGTGGTACGAGCAGTACTTC.

J is TRBJ1-1 and V is TRBV7-9, with TRBD1 matching over 7 bases. CDR3 length: 19 residues. J lost 0 bases, V lost 5 bases, and 18 bases had no gene match. Germline CDR1 and CDR2: SEHNR and FQNEAQ (reference sequence). CDR3 residues: CASSKQSGPGGRMNTEAFF. The CDR3 DNA sequence: TGTGCCAGCAGCAAGCAATCCGGGCCAGGGGGACGAATGAACACTGAAGCTTTCTTT.

The V call is TRBV9, the J call TRBJ1-3, with D perhaps matching TRBD1 (5 bases). Germline values: CDR1 SGDLS, CDR2 YYNGEE. V lost 1 base, J lost 6 bases, and 23 bases lay in between. This CDR3 spans 18 amino acids. The CDR3 loop reads CASSVPLLTDEETNTIYF. In nucleotides, the CDR3 is TGTGCCAGCAGCGTACCCCTTCTGACAGACGAGGAAACAAACACCATATATTTT.

The CDR3 DNA follows: TGTGCCAGCAGCTTCACTAGCGGGGGCACAGATACGCAGTATTTT. As protein: CASSFTSGGTDTQYF. This sequence joins TRBV7-2 and TRBJ2-3; 10 bases agree with TRBD2. The CDR3 is 15 amino acids. From germline, CDR1 is SGHTA and CDR2 FQGNSA. With V trimmed by 3 bases and J by 1 base, 1 base remained unmatched. The full variable domain, completed using reference TRBV7-2 and TRBJ2-3, is GAGVSQSPSNKVTEKGKDVELRCDPISGHTALYWYRQSLGQGLEFLIYFQGNSAPDKSGLPSDRFSAERTGGSVSTLTIQRTQQEDSAVYLCASSFTSGGTDTQYFGPGTRLTVL.

This clone was picked up one time. This chain joins TRBV6-4 and TRBJ2-3; TRBD1 matches at 8 bases. CDR1 is MRHNA and CDR2 is SNTAGT in the germline V gene. The CDR3 runs 15 residues. Germline trimming cut 3 bases from V and 2 bases from J; bases unmatched to any gene: 4. CDR3 in DNA: TGTGCCAGCAGTGAAACACAGGGGGTCACAGATACGCAGTATTTT. Translated: CASSETQGVTDTQYF.

The chain links TRBV4-1 to TRBJ2-7, with TRBD2 as a possible D gene (5 bases). From germline, CDR1 is MGHRA and CDR2 YSYEKL. The CDR3 runs to 13 residues. The V and J ends lost 3 bases and 2 bases respectively, with 8 bases between them. CDR3 sequence (DNA): TGCGCCAGCAGCCATCCCGGGACCTACGAGCAGTACTTC. Protein sequence: CASSHPGTYEQYF.

The J gene is TRBJ1-2, the V gene TRBV5-4, with no clear D. Germline CDR1 reads SGHNT; CDR2 reads YYREEE (reference sequence). Trimming pared 4 bases from V and 1 base from J, leaving 8 bases between. The CDR3 consists of 13 residues. The CDR3 here is CASSPDGNYGYTF. The CDR3 DNA sequence: TGTGCCAGCAGCCCTGACGGTAACTATGGCTACACCTTC.

The chain combines TRBV14 with TRBJ1-6, with 8 bases identical to TRBD1. CDR3 length: 14 residues. V was pared by 4 bases and J by 14 bases, with 10 bases of the junction left unmatched. Per the germline V gene, CDR1 is SGHDN and CDR2 is FVKESK. CDR3 bases: TGTGCCAGCAGCCCCGGGACAGGCCAATCGGCCCTCCACTTT. Translated, it gives CASSPGTGQSALHF. The full variable domain, in which reference TRBV14 and TRBJ1-6 provide the parts outside the CDR3, is EAGVTQFPSHSVIEKGQTVTLRCDPISGHDNLYWYRRVMGKEIKFLLHFVKESKQDESGMPNNRFLAERTGGTYSTLKVQPAELEDSGVYFCASSPGTGQSALHFGNGTRLTVT.

The V gene is TRBV5-1, the J gene TRBJ1-3; D may be TRBD1 (6 bases). The CDR3 covers 15 residues. V lost 3 bases and J 0 bases, leaving 10 bases between the germline ends. Germline CDR1 is SGHRS and CDR2 is YFSETQ. The chain's CDR3 is CASSSGASSGNTIYF. The CDR3 region has the DNA TGCGCCAGCAGCTCGGGGGCTAGCTCTGGAAACACCATATATTTT.

The chain has TRBV7-2 and TRBJ1-1; TRBD1 agrees at 7 bases. In germline, CDR1 is SGHTA, CDR2 FQGNSA. The CDR3 consists of 14 residues. Trimming removed 4 bases from V and 4 bases from J; junction bases left unmatched: 6. Here the CDR3 reads CASSSRQGGTEAFF. For the CDR3, the DNA is TGTGCCAGCAGCTCGAGACAGGGCGGCACTGAAGCTTTCTTT. Supplemented by reference TRBV7-2 and TRBJ1-1, the full variable domain reads GAGVSQSPSNKVTEKGKDVELRCDPISGHTALYWYRQSLGQGLEFLIYFQGNSAPDKSGLPSDRFSAERTGGSVSTLTIQRTQQEDSAVYLCASSSRQGGTEAFFGQGTRLTVV.

The CDR3 here is CASSYETGPNTEAFF. In DNA form, the CDR3 reads TGTGCCAGCAGTTACGAGACAGGCCCAAACACTGAAGCTTTCTTT. This chain links TRBV6-5 with TRBJ1-1; D perhaps matches TRBD1 (6 bases). Germline V gives CDR1 MNHEY, CDR2 SVGAGI. The CDR3 consists of 15 residues. V shed 2 bases and J shed 2 bases, with 12 bases lying between them.

This chain joins TRBV6-5 and TRBJ1-2; TRBD1 agrees at 8 bases. This CDR3 is 15 amino acids long. Per the germline V gene, CDR1 is MNHEY and CDR2 is SVGAGI. With 10 bases clipped from V and 4 bases from J, the junction kept 14 bases outside the gene matches. The CDR3 DNA reads as TGTGCCACCGTGGACGACAGGGGATCCCCCTATGGCTACACCTTC. Its protein is CATVDDRGSPYGYTF.

V is TRBV27 and J is TRBJ2-7, with 7 bases matching TRBD2. Germline V gene lookup returns CDR1 MNHEY and CDR2 SMNVEV (reference sequence). The trim removed 8 bases at V and 4 bases at J, leaving 2 bases unmatched. This CDR3 comprises 11 residues. This CDR3 is CASGREYEQYF. CDR3 DNA sequence: TGTGCCAGCGGGAGGGAGTACGAGCAGTACTTC.

This chain uses TRBV11-2 with TRBJ1-5; D is unclear. Germline V gene sequence: CDR1 SGHAT, CDR2 FQNNGV. The CDR3 has 15 amino acids. Trimming took off 5 bases at V and 5 bases at J, with 16 bases between the two ends. Here the CDR3 DNA reads TGTGCCAGCAGCCCCTTCGGGCCGCCGGATCAGCCCCAGCATTTT. Encoded protein: CASSPFGPPDQPQHF.

The chain is built from TRBV19 and TRBJ1-1, with TRBD1 matching over 8 bases. V shed 3 bases, J shed 5 bases, and the junction held 8 bases outside the gene matches. Germline loops: CDR1 LNHDA, CDR2 SQIVND (reference sequence). CDR3 size: 15 residues. Here the CDR3 reads CASSIHGQGGTEAFF. The CDR3 nucleotides read TGTGCCAGTAGTATCCACGGACAGGGCGGGACTGAAGCTTTCTTT.

The chain joins TRBV9 to TRBJ2-1; 13 bases fit TRBD2. The J segment lost 4 bases and the V segment lost 0 bases, leaving 1 base of the junction unmatched. This CDR3 spans 16 amino acids. CDR1 SGDLS and CDR2 YYNGEE come from the germline V gene. The CDR3 coding sequence is TGTGCCAGCAGCGTAGGACTAGCGGGGGGTTACAATGAGCAGTTCTTC. This translates into CASSVGLAGGYNEQFF.

The V and J genes are TRBV10-1 and TRBJ2-1; 7 nucleotides agree with TRBD1. V dropped 5 bases and J dropped 7; count of bases not matched to a gene: 5. In germline, CDR1 is WNHNN, CDR2 SYGVQD (reference sequence). This CDR3 comprises 13 residues. This chain's CDR3 is CASSTGVLNEQFF. The CDR3 nucleotides are TGCGCCAGCAGTACAGGGGTTTTGAATGAGCAGTTCTTC.

The V call is TRBV5-1, the J call TRBJ1-1; D remains unclear. This CDR3 contains 16 residues. V dropped 0 bases and J dropped 0 bases, with 12 bases sitting between them. The germline CDR1 and CDR2 sequences are SGHRS and YFSETQ. Written as DNA, the CDR3 is TGCGCCAGCAGCTTGGGGGGAAAACCCATGAACACTGAAGCTTTCTTT. This sequence encodes CASSLGGKPMNTEAFF.

V usage is TRBV6-1 and J usage is TRBJ1-4; D gene unclear. Trimming removed 5 bases at V and 10 bases at J, with 8 bases between. The germline V gene encodes CDR1 MNHNS and CDR2 SASEGT. The CDR3 extends over 11 amino acids. CDR3 protein: CASSYNGKLFF. CDR3 coding DNA: TGTGCCAGCAGTTACAACGGAAAACTGTTTTTT.

The genes are TRBV6-5 and TRBJ2-7; 8 positions match TRBD1. CDR3 length equals 14 residues. Germline V gene data show CDR1 as MNHEY and CDR2 as SVGAGI. Trimming cost V 6 bases and J 3 bases; bases outside gene matches: 7. The CDR3 nucleotides read TGTGCCAGCAGCCCAGGACAGGGACTCTACGAGCAGTACTTC. As protein: CASSPGQGLYEQYF.

The sample holds one count of this clone. The V call is TRBV2, the J call TRBJ2-5; D gene unclear. Germline V gene data show CDR1 as SNHLY and CDR2 as FYNNEI. The ends were cut back, 6 bases at V and 4 bases at J, with 12 bases in the middle. This CDR3 contains 13 residues. As DNA, the CDR3 is TGTGCCAGCAGCGTTCTAGGTGTAGAGACCCAGTACTTC. Translation: CASSVLGVETQYF.

The rearrangement links TRBV2 to TRBJ1-6; TRBD1 matches 7 bases. Germline CDR1 SNHLY, CDR2 FYNNEI. The CDR3 is made up of 13 amino acids. The trim removed 6 bases at V and 8 bases at J, leaving 4 bases unmatched. As DNA, the CDR3 is TGTGCCAGCAGGGACAGGAGGGATTCACCCCTCCACTTT. This encodes CASRDRRDSPLHF. The whole variable domain, remainder taken from reference TRBV2 and TRBJ1-6, is EPEVTQTPSHQVTQMGQEVILRCVPISNHLYFYWYRQILGQKVEFLVSFYNNEISEKSEIFDDQFSVERPDGSNFTLKIRSTKLEDSAMYFCASRDRRDSPLHFGNGTRLTVT.